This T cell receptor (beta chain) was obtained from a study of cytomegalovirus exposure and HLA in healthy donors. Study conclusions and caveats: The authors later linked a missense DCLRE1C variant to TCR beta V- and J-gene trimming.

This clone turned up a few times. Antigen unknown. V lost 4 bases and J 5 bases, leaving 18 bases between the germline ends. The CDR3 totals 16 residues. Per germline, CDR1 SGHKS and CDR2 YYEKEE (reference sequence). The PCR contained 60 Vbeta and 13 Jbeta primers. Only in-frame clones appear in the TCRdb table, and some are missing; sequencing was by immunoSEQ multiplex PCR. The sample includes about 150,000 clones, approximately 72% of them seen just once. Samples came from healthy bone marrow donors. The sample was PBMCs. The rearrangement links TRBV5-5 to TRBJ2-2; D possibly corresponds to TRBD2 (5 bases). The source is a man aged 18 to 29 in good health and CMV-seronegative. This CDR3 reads CASSGNQDGVTGELFF. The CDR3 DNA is TGTGCCAGCAGCGGAAACCAGGACGGGGTTACCGGGGAGCTGTTTTTT.